This TCR beta chain was profiled in a study of blood T cell repertoires in COVID-19. In the study overall: In each case, the material was cDNA or gDNA derived from T cells, B-cell-depleted T cells, or PBMCs.

This clone occurred a few times. The ends lost 4 bases at V and 4 bases at J; junction bases unmatched: 8. The CDR3 sequence is 15 residues long. Looked up from germline, CDR1 is LNHDA and CDR2 is SQIVND (reference sequence). Assay: immunoSEQ multiplex PCR; the TCRdb copy retains only in-frame clones and omits some. The sample records a few hundred thousand clones, approximately 80% being singletons. This TCR was sampled from an elderly woman with acute or convalescent COVID-19. The chain recombines TRBV19 with TRBJ1-2; 8 bases map to TRBD1. The sequenced material came from peripheral blood. The CDR3 DNA reads TGTGCCAGTAGTACAACAGGGGGAGGGAGCTATGGCTACACCTTC. Translation gives CASSTTGGGSYGYTF. Looking up the rest from reference TRBV19 and TRBJ1-2 gives the full variable domain: DGGITQSPKYLFRKEGQNVTLSCEQNLNHDAMYWYRQDPGQGLRLIYYSQIVNDFQKGDIAEGYSVSREKKESFPLTVTSAQKNPTAFYLCASSTTGGGSYGYTFGSGTRLTVV.